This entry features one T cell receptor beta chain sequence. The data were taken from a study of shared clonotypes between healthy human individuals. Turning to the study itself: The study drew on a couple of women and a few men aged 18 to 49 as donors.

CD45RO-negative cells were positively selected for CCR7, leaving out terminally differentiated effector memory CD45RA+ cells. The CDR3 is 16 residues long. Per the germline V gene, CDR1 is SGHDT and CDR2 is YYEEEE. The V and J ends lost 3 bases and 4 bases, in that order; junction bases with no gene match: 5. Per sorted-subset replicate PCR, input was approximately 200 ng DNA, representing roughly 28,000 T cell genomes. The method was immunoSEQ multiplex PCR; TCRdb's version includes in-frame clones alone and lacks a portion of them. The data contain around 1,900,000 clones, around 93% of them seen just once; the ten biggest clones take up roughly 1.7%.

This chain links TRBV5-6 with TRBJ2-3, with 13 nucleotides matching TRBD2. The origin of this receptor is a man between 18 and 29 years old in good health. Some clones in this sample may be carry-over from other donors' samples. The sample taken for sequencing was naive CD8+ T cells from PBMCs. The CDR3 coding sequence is TGTGCCAGCAGCTGGGGGACTAGCGGGATTTCAGATACGCAGTATTTT. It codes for CASSWGTSGISDTQYF.